This TCR beta chain is drawn from a study of beta chain features in type 1 diabetes listed by TCRdb under 2018. Background on the whole study: Patients and healthy donors did not differ in mean age, gender distribution, total cell number or subset yield. Across all samples, about 110 million sorted cells were examined, and cell number per subset correlated strongly with RNA yield. In the study, recently diagnosed type 1 diabetes patients and matched healthy donors were compared on the TCRB repertoires of their sorted circulating CD4+ T cell subsets. Whereas all 28 donors provided naive and central memory subsets, regulatory and stem cell-like memory subsets were isolated from just 8 patients and about eight healthy donors. Overall study outcomes, separate from this receptor: Type 1 diabetes patients showed a moderate but significant shortening of TCRB CDR3 length in all four CD4+ subsets. Shorter templates might be favored by PCR, yet because patient and control samples were amplified and corrected together, any such skew would affect both groups equally. Only small numbers of individuals were included in the HLA sub-analyses, which left unresolved whether HLA type had any influence on TCRB rearrangement. The naive, central memory and regulatory TCRB repertoires appeared to resemble one another more closely among patients than among healthy donors. Because cDNA rather than genomic DNA was sequenced, highly expressing activated cells could have been over-represented, although no difference in activation and CD3 levels was found between groups. At VDJ recombination sites, patients with type 1 diabetes made fewer insertions and deleted more nucleotides, a pattern implying thymic rearrangement abnormalities.

The entire amount of isolated RNA was reverse transcribed using the High Capacity cDNA Reverse Transcription Kit, so the sequenced TCRB transcripts were expressed ones. Deep immunoSEQ sequencing was applied to naive, central memory and regulatory T cell samples, giving an average of roughly 3.3 million total reads per sample. Sorted cells were lysed in RLT buffer, and RNA was extracted using DNase-treated RNeasy Micro or Mini kits according to cell number. To prevent cross-contamination, each cell subset was processed individually, whereas patient and healthy donor samples were processed jointly. Using the immunoSEQ multiplex PCR, TCRB sequences were amplified from cDNA into 87-bp fragments spanning the CDR3 region. The amplicons were sequenced using the Illumina HiSeq platform. Per the source publication's procedure: Synthetic template baselines were used to correct PCR bias computationally, reads within Hamming distance 2 were collapsed together, and singletons that could not be merged were discarded. Reads were aligned against IMGT so that V, D and J genes, CDR3 length and insertions or deletions at six rearrangement sites could be assigned. Within each subset, clonotype counts were normalized to the number of sorted cells before true diversity and Gini coefficients were calculated with the tcR R package. The overlap coefficient, calculated on TCRB nucleotide sequences, was used to measure repertoire sharing. TCRdb took over this immuneACCESS table, retaining in-frame rearrangements with V and J assigned. Such tables are incomplete; in checked studies, under half of the missing clones stem from an unresolved V gene, and the remainder is unexplained. The D gene and trimming were derived from the DNA, and the V and J assignments and clone size from that table. Within this sample are a few hundred thousand clones, with about 30% of them counted one time only. Of the sample, approximately 4% is held by the ten largest clones.

This clone was recorded a few times. The antigen it recognizes is unknown. Base-call qualities are not available, and no considerably larger clone is one nucleotide away. Each donor gave one peripheral blood draw, roughly 120 mL on average, collected into heparinised tubes. A BD FACSAria II was used to sort naive, central memory, regulatory and stem cell-like memory CD4+ T cells with a panel that included CD45RO, CCR7, CD25, CD127, CD95 and CD27. Purity was above 95% for every sorted population. PBMCs were isolated right away by Lymphoprep density gradient centrifugation and were stained directly, without culture. So that batch effects would be minimized, each experiment stained and sorted samples in pairs, pairing one healthy donor with one patient. Germline trimming: 4 bases from V, 0 bases from J; junction bases outside gene matches: 5. From the cysteine through the phenylalanine, the CDR3 covers 16 amino acids. Of all the DNA, just the CDR3 is kept, 48 bases in frame from base 1. Sequences SGHDT (CDR1) and YYEEEE (CDR2) are obtained from the germline V gene.

This sequence was found in a man aged 30 to 39 in good health. The chain couples TRBV5-6 to TRBJ2-1; 9 central bases correspond to TRBD2. Specimen: central memory CD4+ T cells from blood. In nucleotides, the sequence is TGTGCCAGCAGCCTCAGCGGGGGGTACTCCTACAATGAGCAGTTCTTC. This sequence encodes CASSLSGGYSYNEQFF.